These T cell receptor beta chains were read from a single sample in a study of T cell repertoires in cytomegalovirus infection. TCRdb recomputed calls from the reads with MiXCR, one row per CDR3 protein. Of around 770,000 distinct CDR3 sequences in the sample, approximately 32% were seen once. These receptors' antigens are unknown. The sample was cultured CD8+ T cells from PBMCs, taken from culture after CMV antigen stimulation. The receptors originated from a human donor in good health (CMV status not recorded). Some clones in this sample may be carry-over from other donors' samples. Each CDR3 is given with its conserved first and last residue. A D gene is named only where the DNA matches it firmly. Clone size is not always given. Where it is, it says once, few, many or a class for expanded clones.

abundance,j_gene,d_gene,v_gene,CDR3aa,CDR3nt
.,TRBJ1-2,.,TRBV27,CASSPGTLVGYTF,TGTGCCAGCAGTCCGGGGACATTAGTCGGCTACACCTTC
.,TRBJ2-1,TRBD2,TRBV19,CASSSLAGISYNEQFF,TGTGCCAGTAGTTCACTAGCGGGAATCTCCTACAATGAGCAGTTCTTC
.,TRBJ1-1,.,TRBV11-2,CASSLLFQDQQEAFF,TGTGCCAGCAGTCTCTTATTTCAGGATCAACAAGAAGCTTTCTTT
.,TRBJ1-5,.,TRBV7-9,CASSDAGSNQPQHF,TGTGCCAGCAGCGACGCGGGAAGCAATCAGCCCCAGCATTTT
.,TRBJ2-1,TRBD1,TRBV7-2,CASSLETGWGEQFF,TGTGCCAGCAGCTTGGAGACAGGGTGGGGAGAGCAGTTCTTC
.,TRBJ2-2,TRBD1,TRBV7-9,CASSGTGGGTGELFF,TGTGCCAGCAGCGGGACAGGGGGCGGAACCGGGGAGCTGTTTTTT
.,TRBJ2-3,.,TRBV4-3,CASSHLPASDLLSTDTQYF,TGCGCCAGCAGCCATCTTCCCGCCTCGGATCTCCTGAGCACAGATACGCAGTATTTT
.,TRBJ1-3,.,TRBV19,CASNEYPGNTIYF,TGTGCCAGTAACGAGTACCCTGGAAACACCATATATTTT
.,TRBJ1-1,TRBD1,TRBV15,CATSARQGSGTEAFF,TGTGCCACCAGCGCCCGACAGGGATCGGGCACTGAAGCTTTCTTT
.,TRBJ1-3,.,TRBV28,CASSLPWGSANTIYF,TGTGCCAGCAGTTTACCATGGGGCTCTGCAAACACCATATATTTT
.,TRBJ2-1,.,TRBV20-1,CSARDRISIIWRGGSDEQFF,TGCAGTGCTAGAGATAGAATTAGCATCATTTGGAGGGGGGGATCGGATGAGCAGTTCTTC
.,TRBJ2-2,.,TRBV20-1,CSARGPGEWYGGELFF,TGCAGTGCTAGAGGTCCAGGGGAATGGTACGGCGGGGAGCTGTTTTTT
many,TRBJ2-1,.,TRBV7-8,CASSPSLSSYNEQFF,TGTGCCAGCAGCCCCAGCCTTAGCTCCTACAATGAGCAGTTCTTC
few,TRBJ1-4,TRBD1,TRBV6-5,CASSNRGQGVGEKLFF,TGTGCCAGCAGTAACCGTGGGCAGGGGGTGGGTGAAAAACTGTTTTTT
few,TRBJ2-1,TRBD1,TRBV7-6,CASRPDRGLNNEQFF,TGTGCCAGCAGACCCGACAGGGGTTTAAACAATGAGCAGTTCTTC
.,TRBJ2-7,.,TRBV19,CASNLGPSYEQYF,TGTGCCAGTAACCTTGGCCCCTCCTACGAGCAGTACTTC
.,TRBJ1-1,.,TRBV6-2/TRBV6-3,CASTLGAAANTEAFF,TGTGCCAGCACCTTGGGGGCAGCTGCGAACACTGAAGCTTTCTTT
.,TRBJ2-5,.,TRBV5-4,CASSPGGMGQRYQETQYF,TGTGCCAGCAGCCCGGGGGGAATGGGACAGCGATACCAAGAGACCCAGTACTTC
.,TRBJ2-7,.,TRBV24-1,CATSDLHTGNHEQYF,TGTGCCACCAGTGACCTCCACACAGGGAACCACGAGCAGTACTTC
.,TRBJ1-1,.,TRBV20-1,CSAREEVLGLQGGTEAFF,TGCAGTGCTAGAGAGGAAGTACTTGGACTACAGGGAGGAACTGAAGCTTTCTTT
.,TRBJ2-2,.,TRBV2,CASSDPDGANTGELFF,TGTGCCAGCAGTGACCCTGACGGGGCGAACACCGGGGAGCTGTTTTTT
few,TRBJ2-5,.,TRBV7-6,CASSPFSQETQYF,TGTGCCAGCAGCCCCTTTTCCCAAGAGACCCAGTACTTC
few,TRBJ2-7,.,TRBV7-9,CASCSGPPYEQYF,TGTGCCAGCTGCTCAGGACCGCCCTACGAGCAGTACTTC
.,TRBJ2-7,.,TRBV12-3/TRBV12-4,CASSLGPGLSYEQYF,TGTGCCAGCAGCTTAGGGCCGGGCCTCTCCTACGAGCAGTACTTC
.,TRBJ1-1,.,TRBV9,CASSAGDGNTEAFF,TGTGCCAGCAGCGCTGGAGATGGGAACACTGAAGCTTTCTTT
.,TRBJ2-1,TRBD2,TRBV12-3/TRBV12-4,CASSFGAGHINEQFF,TGTGCCAGCAGTTTTGGAGCGGGGCATATAAATGAGCAGTTCTTC
.,TRBJ1-4,TRBD1,TRBV20-1,CSARDKVWDRGEKLFF,TGCAGTGCTAGAGATAAGGTTTGGGACAGGGGAGAGAAACTGTTTTTT